This record looks at one T cell receptor beta chain sequence and its context. Its antigen remains unidentified. Germline values: CDR1 LGHDT, CDR2 YNNKEL (reference sequence). V lost 4 bases to trimming and J lost 6 bases; unmatched junction nucleotides: 14. The CDR3 is 16 residues long. The sample belongs to a study of identical twins. Study findings and constraints: Where out-of-frame alpha sequences were twin-shared, they showed excess low generation probability.

TCRdb re-called the 5' RACE reads with MiXCR, one entry per CDR3 protein. The sample consists of roughly 350,000 distinct CDR3 sequences, over 9% of them appearing once. These data were also filed under a second study, of yellow fever vaccine responses in identical twins. As that study records: As reported, the vaccine T cell response of twins seemed partly convergent and partly personalized.

V and J are TRBV3-1 and TRBJ2-7; 8 positions match TRBD2. The source material was CD8+ T cells sorted from blood. The receptor was isolated from a woman aged 18-29 years in good health. The DNA for the CDR3 is TGTGCCAGCAGCCCCCACACTAGCGGTCCTTCGGGCGAGCAGTACTTC. Its translation is CASSPHTSGPSGEQYF.